The rows below give T cell receptor beta chains drawn from one sample of a study of Graves' ophthalmopathy and Graves' hyperthyroidism. TCRdb itself ran the multiplex PCR reads through MiXCR, one entry per CDR3 protein. This table has hundreds of thousands of distinct CDR3 sequences, roughly two fifths appearing once. Sequencing was performed on peripheral blood. The receptors were gathered from an adult man with Graves' ophthalmopathy. CDR3s include the opening cysteine and the closing phenylalanine or tryptophan. Fields, in order: clone size, CDR3 length, V gene, J gene, D gene, CDR3 DNA, CDR3 protein. A D gene is named only where the DNA matches it firmly. Rows give clone size only sometimes, using once, few, many, or a class for an expanded clone.

few,15,TRBV7-3,TRBJ2-7,TRBD2,TGTGCCAGCAGCTTAAACCCAGCGGGAGATCGCGAGCAGTACTTC,CASSLNPAGDREQYF
many,15,TRBV2,TRBJ2-7,.,TGTGCCAGCAGTGAAATGTTGGACGGCCGCGGGGAGCAGTACTTC,CASSEMLDGRGEQYF
.,16,TRBV25-1,TRBJ1-6,TRBD1,TGTGCCAGTATCAGGGGACAGGGGTTCGGTCATTCACCCCTCCACTTT,CASIRGQGFGHSPLHF
.,11,TRBV20-1,TRBJ1-2,TRBD1,TGCAGTGCTGGACAGGGGATTGGAAACACCTTC,CSAGQGIGNTF
.,13,TRBV10-3,TRBJ1-6,.,TGTGCCACCGGGTCCGTCCTGGGTTCACCCCTCCACTTT,CATGSVLGSPLHF
many,12,TRBV7-2,TRBJ2-2,.,TGTGCCAGCAACCCGGGGACCGGGGAGCTGTTTTTT,CASNPGTGELFF
few,14,TRBV7-9,TRBJ1-4,.,TGTGCCAGCAGCATGAGGACAGATCCGGTAAAACTGTTTTTT,CASSMRTDPVKLFF
.,17,TRBV20-1,TRBJ2-5,TRBD2,TGCAGTGCTCCCGGAAGTCTAGCGGGAGGGACACAAGAGACCCAGTACTTC,CSAPGSLAGGTQETQYF
once,13,TRBV19,TRBJ2-5,.,TGTGCTGGGTACCCGGGACCACAAGAGACCCAGTACTTC,CAGYPGPQETQYF
.,14,TRBV7-2,TRBJ1-6,.,TGTGCCAGCGTAAGCGGCGGAAATAATTCACCCCTCCACTTT,CASVSGGNNSPLHF
.,16,TRBV20-1,TRBJ1-1,.,TGCAGTGCTAGGGAAATGGGGTCTAACTTCAACACTGAAGCTTTCTTT,CSAREMGSNFNTEAFF
.,18,TRBV7-9,TRBJ2-6,.,TGTGCCAGCAGCCTAATGGGGCGCGGAATCTCTGGGGCCAACGTCCTGACTTTC,CASSLMGRGISGANVLTF
.,16,TRBV9,TRBJ2-5,.,TGTGCCAGCTCACCACAACAGGGGACTGCGCGGGAGACCCAGTACTTC,CASSPQQGTARETQYF
few,16,TRBV25-1,TRBJ2-3,TRBD2,TGTGCCAACCATCGGGTTTTAGCGGGAGTAGCTGATACGCAGTATTTT,CANHRVLAGVADTQYF
.,15,TRBV12-3/TRBV12-4,TRBJ1-3,TRBD1,TGTGCCAGCACTGATGGGGACAGGGGCATTCGGACCATATATTTT,CASTDGDRGIRTIYF
.,13,TRBV2,TRBJ2-5,TRBD1,TGTGCCAGCAGTGTATCTGGAAAGACAGGGGGGTTCTTC,CASSVSGKTGGFF
.,13,TRBV12-3/TRBV12-4,TRBJ2-7,.,TGTGCCAGCAGCCCGCGTTGGAGAGGCGAGCAGTACTTC,CASSPRWRGEQYF
.,13,TRBV10-2,TRBJ1-5,.,TGCGCCAGCAGTGAGTCAGGGAAGCAGCCCCAGCATTTT,CASSESGKQPQHF
many,13,TRBV20-1,TRBJ1-1,.,TGCAGTGCCAATCGGCCCTCGAACACTGAAGCTTTCTTT,CSANRPSNTEAFF